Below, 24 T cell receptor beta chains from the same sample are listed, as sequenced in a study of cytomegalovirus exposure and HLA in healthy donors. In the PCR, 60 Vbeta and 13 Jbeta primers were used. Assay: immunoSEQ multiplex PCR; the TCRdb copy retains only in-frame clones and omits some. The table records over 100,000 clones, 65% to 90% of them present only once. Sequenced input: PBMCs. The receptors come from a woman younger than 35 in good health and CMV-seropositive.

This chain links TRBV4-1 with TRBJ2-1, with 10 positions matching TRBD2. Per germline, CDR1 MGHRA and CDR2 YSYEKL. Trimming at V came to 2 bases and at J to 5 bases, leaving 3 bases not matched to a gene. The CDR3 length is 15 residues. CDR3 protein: CASSQLGLADNEQFF. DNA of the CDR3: TGCGCCAGCAGCCAATTAGGACTAGCGGACAATGAGCAGTTCTTC.

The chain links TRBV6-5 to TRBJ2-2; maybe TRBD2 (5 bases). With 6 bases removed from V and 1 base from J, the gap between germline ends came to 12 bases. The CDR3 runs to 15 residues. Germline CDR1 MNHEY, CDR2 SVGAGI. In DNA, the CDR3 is TGTGCCAGCAGCGCCCGGACTGAGAACACCGGGGAGCTGTTTTTT. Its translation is CASSARTENTGELFF.

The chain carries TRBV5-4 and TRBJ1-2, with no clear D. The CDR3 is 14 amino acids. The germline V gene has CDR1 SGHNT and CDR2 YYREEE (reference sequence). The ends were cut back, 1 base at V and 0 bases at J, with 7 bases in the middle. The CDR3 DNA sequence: TGTGCCAGCAGCTTGTTCTCCGCTAACTATGGCTACACCTTC. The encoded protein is CASSLFSANYGYTF.

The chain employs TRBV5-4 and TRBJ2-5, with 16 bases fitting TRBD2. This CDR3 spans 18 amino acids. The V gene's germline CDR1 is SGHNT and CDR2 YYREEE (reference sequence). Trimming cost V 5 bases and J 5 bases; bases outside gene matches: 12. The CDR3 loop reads CASSPTPGLAGGPETQYF. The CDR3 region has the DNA TGTGCCAGCAGTCCTACCCCGGGACTAGCGGGGGGGCCGGAGACCCAGTACTTC.

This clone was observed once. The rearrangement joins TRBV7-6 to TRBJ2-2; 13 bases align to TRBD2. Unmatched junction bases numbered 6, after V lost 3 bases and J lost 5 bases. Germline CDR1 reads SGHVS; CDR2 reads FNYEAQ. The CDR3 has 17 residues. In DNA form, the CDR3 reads TGTGCCAGCAGCTTCGGTCAGACTAGCGGGGGGACCGGGGAGCTGTTTTTT. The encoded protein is CASSFGQTSGGTGELFF. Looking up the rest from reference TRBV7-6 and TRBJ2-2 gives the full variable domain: GAGVSQSPRYKVTKRGQDVALRCDPISGHVSLYWYRQALGQGPEFLTYFNYEAQQDKSGLPNDRFSAERPEGSISTLTIQRTEQRDSAMYRCASSFGQTSGGTGELFFGEGSRLTVL.

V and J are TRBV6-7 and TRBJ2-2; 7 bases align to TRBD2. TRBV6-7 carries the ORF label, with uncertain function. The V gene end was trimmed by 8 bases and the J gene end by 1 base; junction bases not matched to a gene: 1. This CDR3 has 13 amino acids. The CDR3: CASGGGNTGELFF. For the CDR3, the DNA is TGTGCCAGCGGCGGGGGGAACACCGGGGAGCTGTTTTTT.

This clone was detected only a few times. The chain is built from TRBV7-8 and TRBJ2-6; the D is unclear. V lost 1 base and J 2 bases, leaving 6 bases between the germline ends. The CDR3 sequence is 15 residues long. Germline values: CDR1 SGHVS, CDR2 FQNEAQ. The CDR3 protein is CASSLGAAGANVLTF. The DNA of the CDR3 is TGTGCCAGCAGCTTAGGGGCTGCTGGGGCCAACGTCCTGACTTTC.

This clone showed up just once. The CDR3 DNA sequence: TGTGCCAGCAGTGGCGACAGGGATTACGACGAGCAGTACTTC. Its protein is CASSGDRDYDEQYF. The gene calls are TRBV6-1 and TRBJ2-7; TRBD1 matches 7 bases. The CDR3 covers 14 residues. The germline V gene has CDR1 MNHNS and CDR2 SASEGT. Germline trimming cut 4 bases from V and 5 bases from J; bases unmatched to any gene: 8.

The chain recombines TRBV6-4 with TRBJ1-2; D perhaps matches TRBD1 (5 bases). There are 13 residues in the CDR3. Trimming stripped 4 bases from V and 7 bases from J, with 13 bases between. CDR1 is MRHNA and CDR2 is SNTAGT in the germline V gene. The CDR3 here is CASSGQGGTGYTF. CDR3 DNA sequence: TGTGCCAGCAGTGGTCAGGGAGGAACTGGCTACACCTTC.

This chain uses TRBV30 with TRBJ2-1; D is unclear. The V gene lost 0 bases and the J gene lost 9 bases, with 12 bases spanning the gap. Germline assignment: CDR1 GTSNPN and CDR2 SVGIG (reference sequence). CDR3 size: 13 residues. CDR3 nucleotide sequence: TGTGCCTGGAGTGTATCCCCCTCCAGTGAGCAGTTCTTC. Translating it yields CAWSVSPSSEQFF.

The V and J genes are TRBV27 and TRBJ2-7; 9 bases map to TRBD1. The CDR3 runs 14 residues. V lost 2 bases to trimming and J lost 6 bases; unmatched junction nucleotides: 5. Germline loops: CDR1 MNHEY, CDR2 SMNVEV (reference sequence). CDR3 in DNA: TGTGCCAGCAGTTTACCCGGGACAGGGTCCGAGCAGTACTTC. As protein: CASSLPGTGSEQYF.

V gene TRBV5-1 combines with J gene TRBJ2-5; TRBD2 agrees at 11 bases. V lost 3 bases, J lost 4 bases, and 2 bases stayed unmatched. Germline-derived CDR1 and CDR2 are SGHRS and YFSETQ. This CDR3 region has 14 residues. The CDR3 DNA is TGCGCCAGCAGCTCCGGACTAGCGGGAGAGACCCAGTACTTC. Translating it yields CASSSGLAGETQYF.

The CDR3: CAWQTSGGGEQFF. The CDR3 DNA is TGTGCCTGGCAGACTAGCGGGGGCGGAGAGCAGTTCTTC. The rearrangement joins TRBV30 to TRBJ2-1; 12 positions agree with TRBD2. Germline values: CDR1 GTSNPN, CDR2 SVGIG (reference sequence). The CDR3 has 13 residues. The ends lost 5 bases at V and 10 bases at J; junction bases unmatched: 6.

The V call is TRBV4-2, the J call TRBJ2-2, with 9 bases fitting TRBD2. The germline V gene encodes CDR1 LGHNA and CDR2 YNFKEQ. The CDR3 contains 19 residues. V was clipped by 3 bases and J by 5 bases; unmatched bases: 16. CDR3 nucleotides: TGTGCCAGCAGCCAGGAGGGGGAAGCGGGGGGAGCCCTAACCGGGGAGCTGTTTTTT. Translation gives CASSQEGEAGGALTGELFF.

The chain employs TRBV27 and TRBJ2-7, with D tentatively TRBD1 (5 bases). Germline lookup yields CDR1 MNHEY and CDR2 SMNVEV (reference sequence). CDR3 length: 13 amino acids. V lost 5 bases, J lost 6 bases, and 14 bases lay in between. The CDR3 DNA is TGTGCCAGCAGTCTTTCCCTCGACAGCGAGCAGTACTTC. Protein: CASSLSLDSEQYF.

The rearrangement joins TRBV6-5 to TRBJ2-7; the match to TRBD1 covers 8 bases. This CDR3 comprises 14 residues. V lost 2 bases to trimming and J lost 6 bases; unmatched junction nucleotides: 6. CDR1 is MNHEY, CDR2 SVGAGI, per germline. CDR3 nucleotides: TGTGCCAGCAGTTACGGGCAGGGGGCCCTCGAGCAGTACTTC. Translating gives CASSYGQGALEQYF.

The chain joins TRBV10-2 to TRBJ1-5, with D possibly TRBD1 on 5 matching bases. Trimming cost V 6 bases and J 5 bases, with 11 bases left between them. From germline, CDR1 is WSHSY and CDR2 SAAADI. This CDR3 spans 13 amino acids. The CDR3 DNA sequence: TGCGCCAGCAGGTCGACAGACCATCAGCCCCAGCATTTT. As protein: CASRSTDHQPQHF.

The CDR3 is CASSLLGGAGANTGELFF. The CDR3, as DNA: TGTGCCAGCAGCTTATTAGGCGGGGCGGGGGCGAACACCGGGGAGCTGTTTTTT. V is TRBV7-6 and J is TRBJ2-2, with 7 bases matching TRBD2. This CDR3 has 18 amino acids. Germline CDR1 SGHVS, CDR2 FNYEAQ. J lost 0 bases, V lost 2 bases, and 9 bases had no gene match.

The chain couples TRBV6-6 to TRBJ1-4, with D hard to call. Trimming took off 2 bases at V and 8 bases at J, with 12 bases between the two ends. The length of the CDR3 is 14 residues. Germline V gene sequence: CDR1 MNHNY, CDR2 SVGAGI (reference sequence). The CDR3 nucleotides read TGTGCCAGCAGTTACCTAGACCAAGTGGAAAAACTGTTTTTT. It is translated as CASSYLDQVEKLFF.

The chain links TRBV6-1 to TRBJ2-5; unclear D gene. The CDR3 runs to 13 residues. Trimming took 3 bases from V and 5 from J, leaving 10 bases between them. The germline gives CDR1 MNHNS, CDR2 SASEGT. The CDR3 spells CASSDLVVETQYF. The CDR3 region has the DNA TGTGCCAGCAGTGATCTGGTAGTTGAGACCCAGTACTTC.

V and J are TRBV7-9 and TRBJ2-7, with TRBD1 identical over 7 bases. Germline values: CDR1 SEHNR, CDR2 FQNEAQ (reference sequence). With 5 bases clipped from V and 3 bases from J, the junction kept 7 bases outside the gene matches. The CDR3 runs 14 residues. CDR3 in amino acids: CASSLGTVYYEQYF. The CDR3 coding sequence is TGTGCCAGCAGCCTAGGGACAGTCTACTACGAGCAGTACTTC.

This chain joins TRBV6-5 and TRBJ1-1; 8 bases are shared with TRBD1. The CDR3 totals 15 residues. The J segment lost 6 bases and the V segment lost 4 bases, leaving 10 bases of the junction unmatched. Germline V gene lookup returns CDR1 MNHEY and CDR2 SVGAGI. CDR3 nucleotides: TGTGCCAGCAGTTCCCACAGGGGGAATTTCCCTGAAGCTTTCTTT. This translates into CASSSHRGNFPEAFF.

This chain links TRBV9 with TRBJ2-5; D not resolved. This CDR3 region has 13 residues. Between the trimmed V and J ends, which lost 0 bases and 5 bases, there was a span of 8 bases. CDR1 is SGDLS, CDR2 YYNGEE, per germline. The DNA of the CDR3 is TGTGCCAGCAGCGTAGGACGGGTTGAGACCCAGTACTTC. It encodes CASSVGRVETQYF. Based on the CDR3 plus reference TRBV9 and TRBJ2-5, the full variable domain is DSGVTQTPKHLITATGQRVTLRCSPRSGDLSVYWYQQSLDQGLQFLIQYYNGEERAKGNILERFSAQQFPDLHSELNLSSLELGDSALYFCASSVGRVETQYFGPGTRLLVL.

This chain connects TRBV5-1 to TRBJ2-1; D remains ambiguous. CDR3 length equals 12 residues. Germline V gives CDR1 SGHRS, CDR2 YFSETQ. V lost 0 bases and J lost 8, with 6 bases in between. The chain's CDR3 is CASSLDLYEQFF. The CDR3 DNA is TGCGCCAGCAGCTTGGATCTCTATGAGCAGTTCTTC.